A selection of T cell receptor beta chains follows, all from one sample in a study. MiXCR, applied by TCRdb to the RT-PCR reads, yields one record per CDR3 protein. The sample lists more than 550,000 distinct CDR3 sequences, around 14% seen once, with about 3.6% in the top ten. The source material was memory CD4+ T cells from blood. Receptors originate from a female donor in good health, serving as a healthy control. CDR3s leave out the opening cysteine and the closing phenylalanine or tryptophan.

TRBV28 | ASSPELAGVGNEQF
TRBV6-5 | ASSDNPGRGRGGETQY
TRBV7-9 | ASSLYRDATGELF
TRBV29-1 | SVADRGLEQY
TRBV18 | ASSPPGWEEQF
TRBV11-1 | ASRDSVQETQY
TRBV16 | ASSQYRVGTQLAGNTIY
TRBV20-1 | STTGGGDTQY
TRBV18 | ASSPVGGWETQY
TRBV6-5 | ASSPPGRTSPDTQY
TRBV6-2/TRBV6-3 | ASSARLAGVENYEQY
TRBV7-9 | ASSFQGSFIEQF
TRBV30 | AWSVGLAGQGTDTQY
TRBV5-1 | ASSKGLAGVPDTQY
TRBV29-1 | SVQVDLSGNTIY
TRBV6-6 | ASSPARGESSYNSPLH
TRBV7-2 | ASSPSHQYNEQF
TRBV5-6 | ASSSTGGPTEAF
TRBV20-1 | SASTLAGGTYEQY
TRBV10-3 | ATTGTSDHNEQF
TRBV10-3 | ATGEDFNEKLF
TRBV29-1 | SVSRAVGQETQY
TRBV7-2 | ASSPGLASLYYEQY
TRBV18 | ASSPPLRTEAF
TRBV2 | ASRTDTDTQY
TRBV20-1 | SARDRPGGPAF
TRBV20-1 | SARETSADTQY
TRBV7-2 | ASSFLGGGGGSYEQY
TRBV6-5 | ASSRRGAGVSEQY
TRBV5-1 | ASSPDRAEKLF
TRBV6-2/TRBV6-3 | ASSPRREGLYEQY
TRBV4-3 | ASSQGGLGVQGTQY
TRBV3-1 | ASSPVTGGNTEAF
TRBV20-1 | SALASTGQY
TRBV3-1 | ASSQVPGSYSNQPQH
TRBV12-3/TRBV12-4 | ASSFRWKDEKLF
TRBV6-6 | ASSWGLAAGTDTQY
TRBV20-1 | SARGDSGANVLT
TRBV7-9 | ASSRHEGEGEAF
TRBV7-2 | ASRGQSSNQPQH
TRBV7-2 | ASSFAGGNNSPLH
TRBV5-4 | ASSFTREHYT
TRBV19 | ASSLGQTPGNIQY
TRBV4-1 | ASSQGPRGSSYNEQF
TRBV5-1 | ASSLTGQGEGELF
TRBV10-3 | AISDLAGPQETQY
TRBV7-6 | ASSLVADYNEQF